The clone carrying this T cell receptor beta chain was recorded once. Its antigen is unidentified. This sample was included in a study of cytomegalovirus exposure and HLA in healthy donors. Study outcomes and limitations: The authors listed 150 to 200 TCR beta chains as cytomegalovirus-associated. Reportedly, a later analysis found an Asian-associated ancestry cluster had fewer N-insertions than the approximately 640-donor mean.

Researchers ran the PCR with 60 Vbeta and 13 Jbeta primers. Sequenced by immunoSEQ multiplex PCR; TCRdb stores in-frame clones only, minus some. The sample has approximately 160,000 clones; approximately 71% are singletons. V dropped 3 bases and J dropped 0 bases, with 6 bases sitting between them. Germline CDR1 and CDR2: SEHNR and FQNEAQ (reference sequence). The CDR3 loop spans 15 amino acids. This receptor was obtained from a man in his forties or fifties in good health and CMV-seronegative. The sample consisted of PBMCs. The chain combines TRBV7-9 with TRBJ1-6; D is perhaps TRBD1 (5 bases). The CDR3 nucleotides are TGTGCCAGCAGCTTGGACAACTCCTATAATTCACCCCTCCACTTT. This encodes CASSLDNSYNSPLHF.